The clone carrying this T cell receptor (beta chain) appeared a single time. The data originate from a study of tissue T cells after allogeneic stem cell transplantation. V lost 2 bases and J lost 1, with 11 bases in between. Germline-derived CDR1 and CDR2 are SGHTA and FQGNSA. The CDR3 is made up of 15 amino acids. Repertoires were generated with immunoSEQ multiplex PCR, while TCRdb's copy carries only in-frame clones and drops some. The sample has about 10,000 clones, roughly 66% seen once. The receptor's source is a woman aged 18-49 years with breast cancer. This chain joins TRBV7-2 and TRBJ2-5; D is ambiguous. This material consisted of tissue from the jejunum, taken at autopsy. The CDR3 here is CASSLSFQFQETQYF. In DNA, the CDR3 is TGTGCCAGCAGCTTATCCTTCCAATTCCAAGAGACCCAGTACTTC. Using reference TRBV7-2 and TRBJ2-5 for the parts outside the CDR3, the full variable domain is GAGVSQSPSNKVTEKGKDVELRCDPISGHTALYWYRQSLGQGLEFLIYFQGNSAPDKSGLPSDRFSAERTGGSVSTLTIQRTQQEDSAVYLCASSLSFQFQETQYFGPGTRLLVL.